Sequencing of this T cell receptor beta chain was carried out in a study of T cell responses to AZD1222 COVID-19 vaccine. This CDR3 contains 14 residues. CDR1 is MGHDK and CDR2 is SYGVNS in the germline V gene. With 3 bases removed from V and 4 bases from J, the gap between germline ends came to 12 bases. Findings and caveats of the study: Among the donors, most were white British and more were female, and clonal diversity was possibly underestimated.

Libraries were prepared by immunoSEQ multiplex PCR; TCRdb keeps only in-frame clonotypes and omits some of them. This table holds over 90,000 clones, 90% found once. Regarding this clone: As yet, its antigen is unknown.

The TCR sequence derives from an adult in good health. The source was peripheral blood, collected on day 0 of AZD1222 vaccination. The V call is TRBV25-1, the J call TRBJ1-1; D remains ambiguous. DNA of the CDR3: TGTGCCAGCAGTGATTCGTGGGAAGCCACTGAAGCTTTCTTT. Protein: CASSDSWEATEAFF. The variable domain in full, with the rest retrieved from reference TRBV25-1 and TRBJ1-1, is EADIYQTPRYLVIGTGKKITLECSQTMGHDKMYWYQQDPGMELHLIHYSYGVNSTEKGDLSSESTVSRIRTEHFPLTLESARPSHTSQYLCASSDSWEATEAFFGQGTRLTVV.